The 10 T cell receptor beta chains below were found in one sample sequenced in a study of blood T cell repertoires in COVID-19. Sequencing used immunoSEQ multiplex PCR; TCRdb keeps in-frame clones, though not all of them. The data contain about 140,000 clones, 85% to 90% of them singletons. The sequencing sample was made of peripheral blood. These receptors came from a man between 50 and 59 years old with active or convalescent COVID-19.

The chain employs TRBV19 and TRBJ2-1; 8 bases map to TRBD2. J lost 10 bases, V lost 5 bases, and 7 bases had no gene match. Germline V gene lookup returns CDR1 LNHDA and CDR2 SQIVND (reference sequence). CDR3 size: 13 residues. The chain's CDR3 is CASSVRLAKEQFF. DNA of the CDR3: TGTGCCAGTAGTGTCCGACTAGCGAAAGAGCAGTTCTTC. The whole variable domain, remainder taken from reference TRBV19 and TRBJ2-1, is DGGITQSPKYLFRKEGQNVTLSCEQNLNHDAMYWYRQDPGQGLRLIYYSQIVNDFQKGDIAEGYSVSREKKESFPLTVTSAQKNPTAFYLCASSVRLAKEQFFGPGTRLTVL.

The chain carries TRBV6-6 and TRBJ2-3; D is unresolved. CDR1 is MNHNY, CDR2 SVGAGI, per germline (reference sequence). The length of the CDR3 is 16 residues. The V gene lost 0 bases and the J gene lost 0 bases, with 10 bases spanning the gap. The CDR3: CASSYSTPSSTDTQYF. CDR3 DNA sequence: TGTGCCAGCAGTTACTCAACTCCCTCTAGCACAGATACGCAGTATTTT.

V and J are TRBV14 and TRBJ1-2, with 10 nucleotides matching TRBD1. J gave up 0 bases and V 3 bases, and 7 bases lay outside the gene matches. The germline V gene has CDR1 SGHDN and CDR2 FVKESK. This CDR3 is built from 17 residues. CDR3 sequence: CASSHSRDRGSNYGYTF. The CDR3 nucleotides are TGTGCCAGCAGCCACAGTCGGGACAGGGGCTCTAACTATGGCTACACCTTC.

The genes are TRBV28 and TRBJ2-1; 7 bases are shared with TRBD1. The CDR3 runs 14 residues. Germline V lookup: CDR1 MDHEN, CDR2 SYDVKM. V dropped 6 bases and J dropped 7; count of bases not matched to a gene: 9. CDR3 in amino acids: CASSSRDSLNEQFF. CDR3 DNA sequence: TGTGCCAGCAGCTCTCGGGACAGTCTAAATGAGCAGTTCTTC.

V gene TRBV28 combines with J gene TRBJ1-3; D gene uncertain. V was pared by 5 bases and J by 0 bases, with 14 bases between. This CDR3 spans 16 amino acids. Germline V gene sequence: CDR1 MDHEN, CDR2 SYDVKM. DNA for the CDR3: TGTGCCAGCAGTCCACTGACTGACTTCTCTGGAAACACCATATATTTT. It is translated as CASSPLTDFSGNTIYF.

This chain links TRBV27 with TRBJ1-2; D is perhaps TRBD1 (6 bases). Germline CDR1 MNHEY, CDR2 SMNVEV (reference sequence). V lost 1 base and J lost 4, with 13 bases in between. CDR3 length: 15 amino acids. The CDR3 loop is CASSLYAEGGYGYTF. The CDR3 coding sequence is TGTGCCAGCAGTTTATATGCTGAAGGGGGCTATGGCTACACCTTC.

V and J are TRBV7-2 and TRBJ2-5; 8 nucleotides match TRBD2. The V gene's germline CDR1 is SGHTA and CDR2 FQGNSA. V lost 5 bases, J lost 4 bases, and 9 bases stayed unmatched. This CDR3 is built from 15 residues. In DNA form, the CDR3 reads TGTGCCAGCAGCACGGGACTAGTAACCTCAGAGACCCAGTACTTC. This encodes CASSTGLVTSETQYF.

The rearrangement uses TRBV5-8 and TRBJ2-1, with a possible D match to TRBD2 (6 bases). CDR1 SGHTS and CDR2 YDEGEE come from the germline V gene. This CDR3 has 15 residues. Trimming removed 0 bases from V and 10 bases from J, with 17 bases in between. The CDR3 is CASSLGRAPGEEQFF. The CDR3 region has the DNA TGTGCCAGCAGCTTGGGGAGGGCCCCAGGTGAGGAGCAGTTCTTC.

The chain links TRBV7-2 to TRBJ2-3, with D perhaps matching TRBD2 (5 bases). Deletions cut 4 bases from V and 6 bases from J, with 17 bases between. Germline V gives CDR1 SGHTA, CDR2 FQGNSA. There are 15 residues in the CDR3. CDR3 amino acids: CASSSFVGATDTQYF. CDR3 sequence (DNA): TGTGCCAGCAGCTCGTTCGTGGGAGCGACGGATACGCAGTATTTT.

The rearrangement joins TRBV7-9 to TRBJ2-3; D is possibly TRBD1 (6 bases). Trimming took 0 bases from V and 0 from J, leaving 7 bases between them. This CDR3 comprises 15 residues. Germline CDR1 is SEHNR and CDR2 is FQNEAQ (reference sequence). CDR3 residues: CASSLAGTSTDTQYF. As DNA, the CDR3 is TGTGCCAGCAGCTTAGCGGGGACAAGCACAGATACGCAGTATTTT.